Listed below are T cell receptor beta chains from one sample, sequenced in a study of blood T cell repertoires in COVID-19. This table comes from immunoSEQ multiplex PCR, and its TCRdb copy is limited to in-frame clones, with some not included. The sample contains approximately 31,000 clones, around 89% of which appear only once. The specimen was peripheral blood. The receptors shown here come from a man between 60 and 75 years old with active COVID-19. The CDR3 runs from the conserved cysteine through the conserved F or W. Each record gives: V gene, D gene, clone size, J gene, CDR3 protein, CDR3 DNA. A D gene is named only where the DNA matches it firmly. The size field is filled for only some rows; it gives once, few, many or a size class.

TRBV6-5	TRBD1	.	TRBJ2-7	CASSYHPTGSAYEQYF	TGTGCCAGCAGTTACCACCCGACAGGGTCCGCCTACGAGCAGTACTTC
TRBV7-9	TRBD1	.	TRBJ1-2	CASSLGQGANYGYTF	TGTGCCAGCAGCTTAGGACAGGGAGCTAACTATGGCTACACCTTC
TRBV12-5	.	few	TRBJ1-1	CASGIQARSEAFF	TGTGCTAGTGGGATACAGGCTAGGTCTGAAGCTTTCTTT
TRBV12-5	TRBD1	.	TRBJ1-5	CASGQGVPNQPQHF	TGTGCTAGTGGCCAGGGGGTACCCAATCAGCCCCAGCATTTT
TRBV5-4	.	.	TRBJ1-1	CASSLDTGTEAFF	TGTGCCAGCAGCTTGGACACGGGTACTGAAGCTTTCTTT
TRBV10-2	TRBD1	.	TRBJ2-1	CASSPDRVRGDEQFF	TGCGCCAGCAGTCCCGACAGGGTGCGTGGGGATGAGCAGTTCTTC
TRBV28	.	.	TRBJ1-5	CASSSTYTATVRNQPQHF	TGTGCCAGCAGTTCCACTTATACTGCGACAGTTCGTAATCAGCCCCAGCATTTT
TRBV27	TRBD2	.	TRBJ2-3	CASSWYIAGGPTDTQYF	TGTGCCAGCAGTTGGTACATAGCGGGGGGGCCCACAGATACGCAGTATTTT
TRBV7-8	.	once	TRBJ2-3	CASVVWWQGGTDTQYF	TGTGCCAGCGTAGTTTGGTGGCAGGGCGGCACAGATACGCAGTATTTT
TRBV2	.	few	TRBJ2-7	CASTFLEGQQYF	TGTGCCAGCACTTTCCTAGAGGGTCAGCAGTACTTC
TRBV11-2	.	.	TRBJ2-5	CASSLDWRRETQYF	TGTGCCAGCAGCTTAGATTGGAGGAGAGAGACCCAGTACTTC
TRBV5-1	.	.	TRBJ2-3	CASSLVGGAPLGGTDTQYF	TGCGCCAGCTCCCTGGTGGGGGGTGCGCCGCTGGGTGGCACAGATACGCAGTATTTT
TRBV11-3	.	few	TRBJ2-1	CASSLGSGRAYNEQFF	TGTGCCAGCAGCCTAGGGTCGGGCAGGGCTTACAATGAGCAGTTCTTC
TRBV19	TRBD1	.	TRBJ1-5	CASSPTQGVLQPQHF	TGTGCCAGTAGTCCAACACAGGGGGTTTTACAGCCCCAGCATTTT
TRBV11-2	.	.	TRBJ1-1	CASSPVGGFGEAFF	TGTGCCAGCAGCCCGGTGGGGGGGTTCGGTGAAGCTTTCTTT
TRBV15	TRBD2	.	TRBJ2-3	CATSRDRTSASTDTQYF	TGTGCCACCAGCAGAGATAGGACTAGCGCGAGCACAGATACGCAGTATTTT
TRBV12-3/TRBV12-4	TRBD1	.	TRBJ2-7	CASSGQGFYEQYF	TGTGCCAGCAGTGGACAGGGATTCTACGAGCAGTACTTC
TRBV4-1	TRBD2	.	TRBJ2-1	CASSQGRLAASYNEQFF	TGCGCCAGCAGCCAGGGCCGACTAGCGGCTTCCTACAATGAGCAGTTCTTC
TRBV25-1	.	.	TRBJ2-5	CASSEFRGETQYF	TGTGCCAGCAGTGAATTTCGGGGGGAGACCCAGTACTTC
TRBV11-3	TRBD1	.	TRBJ1-1	CASSLYRGDPRGTEAFF	TGTGCCAGCAGTCTATACAGGGGTGACCCCCGAGGCACTGAAGCTTTCTTT
TRBV10-1	TRBD2	.	TRBJ2-1	CASSESGGFGNEQFF	TGCGCCAGCAGTGAATCGGGGGGGTTCGGAAATGAGCAGTTCTTC
TRBV3-1/TRBV3-2	TRBD2	.	TRBJ2-5	CASSQTVAGLTQYF	TGTGCCAGCAGCCAAACGGTAGCGGGGCTAACCCAGTACTTC
TRBV7-3	.	.	TRBJ2-2	CASSFSNTGELFF	TGTGCCAGCAGCTTCTCGAACACCGGGGAGCTGTTTTTT
TRBV14	TRBD1	.	TRBJ1-3	CASSLRSGGSGNTIYF	TGTGCCAGCAGCCTAAGATCAGGGGGGTCTGGAAACACCATATATTTT
TRBV18	.	.	TRBJ1-4	CASSPIRGGEKLFF	TGTGCCAGCTCACCTATTAGGGGTGGTGAAAAACTGTTTTTT
TRBV2	TRBD1	.	TRBJ2-7	CASGGDRGRGEQYF	TGTGCCAGCGGAGGGGACAGGGGGCGTGGGGAGCAGTACTTC
TRBV5-6	TRBD1	.	TRBJ1-6	CASSLGAGGTSYNSPLHF	TGTGCCAGCAGCTTGGGGGCAGGGGGCACGTCCTATAATTCACCCCTCCACTTT
TRBV7-2	.	.	TRBJ1-1	CASSPYSGFMNTEAFF	TGTGCCAGCAGCCCCTACTCAGGGTTCATGAACACTGAAGCTTTCTTT